Presented here are 22 T cell receptor beta chains from one specimen sequenced in a study of T cell repertoires in cytomegalovirus infection (dated by TCRdb to between 2017 and 2020). The sample's treatment or condition label, decoded: in vitro stimulation with specific CMV peptide epitopes to enrich CMV-specific T cells. The reads were generated on an Illumina HiSeq 1500. The raw public data were reprocessed by TCRdb itself: fastp quality trimming at Q25, MiXCR clonotype calling, in-frame beta chains only. All rows with the same CDR3 protein become a single entry with the most common DNA and genes. The sample contains about a million distinct CDR3 sequences, 25% to 40% of them found a single time. Clones ranked in the top ten supply 13% of the sample. These receptors have no known antigen. The material was cultured CD8+ T cells from PBMCs, obtained from culture after CMV antigen stimulation. The receptors were gathered from a human donor in good health (CMV status not recorded). Some clones in this sample may be carry-over from other donors' samples.

This clonotype was found a few times. The chain joins TRBV7-6 to TRBJ2-7; TRBD2 matches at 8 bases. From germline, CDR1 is SGHVS and CDR2 FNYEAQ. Trimming at V came to 0 bases and at J to 3 bases, leaving 7 bases not matched to a gene. The CDR3 extends over 16 amino acids. The CDR3 DNA reads TGTGCCAGCAGCTTAGCGATTGCGGGGGGAAACTACGAGCAGTACTTC. This encodes CASSLAIAGGNYEQYF.

This clonotype was seen at least ten times. V and J are TRBV7-8 and TRBJ2-1; 9 positions match TRBD1. V gave up 0 bases and J gave up 1 base; unmatched junction bases: 4. This CDR3 has 17 amino acids. The germline CDR1 and CDR2 sequences are SGHVS and FQNEAQ. As DNA, the CDR3 is TGTGCCAGCAGCTTAGCGCGACAGGGGGTATCCTACAATGAGCAGTTCTTC. This encodes CASSLARQGVSYNEQFF.

The chain has TRBV6-1 and TRBJ1-5; 7 nucleotides match TRBD1. CDR3 size: 15 residues. Trimming took 1 base from V and 6 from J; bases not matched to a gene: 6. The germline V gene has CDR1 MNHNS and CDR2 SASEGT. The CDR3 loop is CASSEVTGFLQPQHF. DNA of the CDR3: TGTGCCAGCAGTGAAGTGACAGGGTTTCTTCAGCCCCAGCATTTT.

J is TRBJ2-7 and V is TRBV15; 9 bases line up with TRBD1. CDR1 is LNHNV and CDR2 is YYDKDF in the germline V gene (reference sequence). The CDR3 sequence is 14 residues long. Trimming cost V 3 bases and J 7 bases; bases outside gene matches: 7. The DNA for the CDR3 is TGTGCCACCAGCAGTGGGACAGGGTCTAGGGAGCAGTACGTC. The encoded protein is CATSSGTGSREQYV.

The gene calls are TRBV20-1 and TRBJ2-7, with a weak D call TRBD2 (6 bases). This CDR3 spans 11 amino acids. The germline CDR1 and CDR2 sequences are DFQATT and SNEGSKA (reference sequence). The V end was cut by 6 bases, the J end by 4 bases, with 10 bases between. Here the CDR3 DNA reads TGCAGTGCGGGGGGTAGGTACGAGCAGTACGTC. As protein: CSAGGRYEQYV.

The chain recombines TRBV6-2 or TRBV6-3 with TRBJ2-7; D is perhaps TRBD1 (6 bases). This CDR3 region has 13 residues. Germline lookup yields CDR1 MNHEY and CDR2 SVGEGT. Trimming removed 5 bases at V and 5 bases at J, with 13 bases between. This chain's CDR3 is CASSPQGRNEQYF. The CDR3 DNA is TGTGCCAGCAGTCCACAGGGTCGGAACGAGCAGTACTTC.

V gene TRBV9 combines with J gene TRBJ1-2; D gene unclear. V shed 4 bases and J shed 14 bases, with 6 bases lying between them. From germline, CDR1 is SGDLS and CDR2 YYNGEE. CDR3 length: 8 residues. CDR3 sequence (DNA): TGTGCCAGCAGCCTCCGGACCTTC. It yields the protein CASSLRTF.

This clonotype was counted between two and nine times. V is TRBV12-3 or TRBV12-4 and J is TRBJ1-2; TRBD1 agrees at 8 bases. The CDR3 is 14 amino acids. The trim removed 5 bases at V and 8 bases at J, leaving 10 bases unmatched. The CDR3, as DNA: TGTGCCAGCAGTGCGACAGGGGCGGACGGGGGCTACACCTTC. This gives the protein CASSATGADGGYTF.

The rearrangement uses TRBV6-5 and TRBJ2-1; D is possibly TRBD2 (5 bases). The V end was cut by 4 bases, the J end by 6 bases, with 10 bases between. CDR3 length equals 13 residues. Germline-derived CDR1 and CDR2 are MNHEY and SVGAGI. The CDR3 region has the DNA TGTGCCAGCAGTTCCCTCGAGGGCAATGAGCAGTTCTTC. Encoded protein: CASSSLEGNEQFF.

This clonotype was recorded many times. This rearrangement joins TRBV3-1 to TRBJ1-2, with TRBD1 identical over 8 bases. Germline V gene sequence: CDR1 LGHDT, CDR2 YNNKEL (reference sequence). V lost 10 bases and J lost 5; bases outside the gene matches: 9. This CDR3 has 13 residues. The DNA for the CDR3 is TGTGCCAACACAGGGGGAAAGGGATATGGCTACACCTTC. Translation gives CANTGGKGYGYTF.

The chain employs TRBV6-2 or TRBV6-3 and TRBJ2-2; 10 bases match TRBD2. Germline V gives CDR1 MNHEY, CDR2 SVGEGT. Trimming cost V 2 bases and J 10 bases; bases outside gene matches: 7. The CDR3 sequence is 15 residues long. For the CDR3, the DNA is TGTGCCAGCAGTTACGGACTAGCGGATGTGGAGGAGCTGTTTTTT. Residues: CASSYGLADVEELFF.

In this sample, this clonotype turned up a few times. The chain carries TRBV20-1 and TRBJ2-3; 8 bases agree with TRBD2. The CDR3 runs to 13 residues. V shed 5 bases, J shed 2 bases, and the junction held 3 bases outside the gene matches. Per the germline V gene, CDR1 is DFQATT and CDR2 is SNEGSKA (reference sequence). For the CDR3, the DNA is TGCAGTGCTCCGGGACTAGACACAGATACGCAGTATTTT. The encoded protein is CSAPGLDTDTQYF.

The chain has TRBV6-8 and TRBJ2-3, with no clear D. This CDR3 comprises 16 residues. Trimming shortened V by 0 bases and J by 2 bases, and 12 bases separated the two germline ends. Germline V gives CDR1 MNHGY, CDR2 SAAAGT. The CDR3 loop reads CASSYSSSTTTDTQYF. CDR3 DNA sequence: TGTGCCAGCAGTTACTCGTCCAGTACCACCACAGATACGCAGTATTTT.

V usage is TRBV12-3 or TRBV12-4 and J usage is TRBJ1-2, with 12 bases identical to TRBD1. V was clipped by 5 bases and J by 7 bases; unmatched bases: 11. The CDR3 loop spans 16 amino acids. CDR3 bases: TGTGCCAGCAGTCCCCCCCTGGGACAGGGGGCGGGTGGCTACACCTTC. Protein sequence: CASSPPLGQGAGGYTF.

This sequence joins TRBV6-2 or TRBV6-3 and TRBJ2-2, with TRBD1 as a possible D gene (5 bases). The CDR3 is 12 residues long. Germline CDR1 is MNHEY and CDR2 is SVGEGT. The V gene lost 2 bases and the J gene lost 9 bases, with 7 bases spanning the gap. The CDR3 here is CASSYRGRELFF. The CDR3, as DNA: TGTGCCAGCAGTTACAGGGGCCGGGAGCTGTTTTTT.

This chain links TRBV10-3 with TRBJ2-7; D not resolved. This CDR3 is built from 11 residues. V was trimmed by 7 bases and J by 3 bases, leaving 7 bases between them. Germline V gene lookup returns CDR1 ENHRY and CDR2 SYGVKD. For the CDR3, the DNA is TGTGCCATCATTATTCTCTACGAGCAGTACTTC. This translates into CAIIILYEQYF.

This clonotype occurred a few times. V is TRBV6-5 and J is TRBJ2-3; TRBD2 matches at 11 bases. V was pared by 6 bases and J by 2 bases, with 10 bases of the junction left unmatched. Germline CDR1 reads MNHEY; CDR2 reads SVGAGI. CDR3 length: 17 residues. This CDR3 is CASSDTLAGGLTDTQYF. The DNA of the CDR3 is TGTGCCAGCAGCGACACCCTAGCGGGGGGCCTCACAGATACGCAGTATTTT.

The chain combines TRBV18 with TRBJ1-1; perhaps TRBD1 as D (5 bases). This CDR3 has 14 amino acids. V was shortened by 6 bases and J by 7 bases, with 18 bases between the two germline ends. The germline V gene encodes CDR1 KGHSH and CDR2 LQKENI. The CDR3 coding sequence is TGTGCCAGCTCGCAAACTAGGGACGCGGATGAAGCTTTCTTT. This gives the protein CASSQTRDADEAFF.

The sample holds a few counts of this clonotype. This chain connects TRBV6-1 to TRBJ1-2, with D uncertain. The V end was cut by 11 bases, the J end by 5 bases, with 6 bases between. This CDR3 is 9 amino acids long. Germline V CDR1 and CDR2: MNHNS, SASEGT. The chain's CDR3 is CARLYGYTF. The CDR3 DNA follows: TGTGCCCGCCTTTATGGCTACACCTTC.

The V call is TRBV20-1, the J call TRBJ1-2, with D unresolved. The ends were cut back, 3 bases at V and 3 bases at J, with 17 bases in the middle. From germline, CDR1 is DFQATT and CDR2 SNEGSKA (reference sequence). This CDR3 has 15 residues. CDR3 residues: CSASEVEYLDYGYTF. The CDR3 nucleotides read TGCAGTGCTAGCGAAGTGGAGTATTTGGACTATGGCTACACCTTC.

To note about this clonotype: A much larger clone is a single base away; this may be a read error. The V gene is TRBV7-8, the J gene TRBJ2-1; 9 nucleotides match TRBD2. V trimming: 2 bases; J trimming: 3 bases; junction bases outside the gene matches: 17. The CDR3 is 20 residues long. Germline V CDR1 and CDR2: SGHVS, FQNEAQ. The CDR3, as DNA: TGTGCCAGCAGCTTATCGTCTAGCGGGGCGCACCTAGAACTCTACAATGAGCAGTTCTTC. It codes for CASSLSSSGAHLELYNEQFF.

This clonotype occurred many times. The chain uses TRBV7-4 and TRBJ1-6; 8 nucleotides align to TRBD1. The CDR3 spans 16 residues. Germline V lookup: CDR1 SGHVT, CDR2 SQSDAQ. The junction had 7 bases not matched to a gene; V was cut back by 1 base and J by 8 bases. The CDR3 region is CASSLDYRGDHSPLHF. The CDR3, as DNA: TGTGCCAGCAGCTTAGACTACAGGGGGGATCATTCACCCCTCCACTTT.